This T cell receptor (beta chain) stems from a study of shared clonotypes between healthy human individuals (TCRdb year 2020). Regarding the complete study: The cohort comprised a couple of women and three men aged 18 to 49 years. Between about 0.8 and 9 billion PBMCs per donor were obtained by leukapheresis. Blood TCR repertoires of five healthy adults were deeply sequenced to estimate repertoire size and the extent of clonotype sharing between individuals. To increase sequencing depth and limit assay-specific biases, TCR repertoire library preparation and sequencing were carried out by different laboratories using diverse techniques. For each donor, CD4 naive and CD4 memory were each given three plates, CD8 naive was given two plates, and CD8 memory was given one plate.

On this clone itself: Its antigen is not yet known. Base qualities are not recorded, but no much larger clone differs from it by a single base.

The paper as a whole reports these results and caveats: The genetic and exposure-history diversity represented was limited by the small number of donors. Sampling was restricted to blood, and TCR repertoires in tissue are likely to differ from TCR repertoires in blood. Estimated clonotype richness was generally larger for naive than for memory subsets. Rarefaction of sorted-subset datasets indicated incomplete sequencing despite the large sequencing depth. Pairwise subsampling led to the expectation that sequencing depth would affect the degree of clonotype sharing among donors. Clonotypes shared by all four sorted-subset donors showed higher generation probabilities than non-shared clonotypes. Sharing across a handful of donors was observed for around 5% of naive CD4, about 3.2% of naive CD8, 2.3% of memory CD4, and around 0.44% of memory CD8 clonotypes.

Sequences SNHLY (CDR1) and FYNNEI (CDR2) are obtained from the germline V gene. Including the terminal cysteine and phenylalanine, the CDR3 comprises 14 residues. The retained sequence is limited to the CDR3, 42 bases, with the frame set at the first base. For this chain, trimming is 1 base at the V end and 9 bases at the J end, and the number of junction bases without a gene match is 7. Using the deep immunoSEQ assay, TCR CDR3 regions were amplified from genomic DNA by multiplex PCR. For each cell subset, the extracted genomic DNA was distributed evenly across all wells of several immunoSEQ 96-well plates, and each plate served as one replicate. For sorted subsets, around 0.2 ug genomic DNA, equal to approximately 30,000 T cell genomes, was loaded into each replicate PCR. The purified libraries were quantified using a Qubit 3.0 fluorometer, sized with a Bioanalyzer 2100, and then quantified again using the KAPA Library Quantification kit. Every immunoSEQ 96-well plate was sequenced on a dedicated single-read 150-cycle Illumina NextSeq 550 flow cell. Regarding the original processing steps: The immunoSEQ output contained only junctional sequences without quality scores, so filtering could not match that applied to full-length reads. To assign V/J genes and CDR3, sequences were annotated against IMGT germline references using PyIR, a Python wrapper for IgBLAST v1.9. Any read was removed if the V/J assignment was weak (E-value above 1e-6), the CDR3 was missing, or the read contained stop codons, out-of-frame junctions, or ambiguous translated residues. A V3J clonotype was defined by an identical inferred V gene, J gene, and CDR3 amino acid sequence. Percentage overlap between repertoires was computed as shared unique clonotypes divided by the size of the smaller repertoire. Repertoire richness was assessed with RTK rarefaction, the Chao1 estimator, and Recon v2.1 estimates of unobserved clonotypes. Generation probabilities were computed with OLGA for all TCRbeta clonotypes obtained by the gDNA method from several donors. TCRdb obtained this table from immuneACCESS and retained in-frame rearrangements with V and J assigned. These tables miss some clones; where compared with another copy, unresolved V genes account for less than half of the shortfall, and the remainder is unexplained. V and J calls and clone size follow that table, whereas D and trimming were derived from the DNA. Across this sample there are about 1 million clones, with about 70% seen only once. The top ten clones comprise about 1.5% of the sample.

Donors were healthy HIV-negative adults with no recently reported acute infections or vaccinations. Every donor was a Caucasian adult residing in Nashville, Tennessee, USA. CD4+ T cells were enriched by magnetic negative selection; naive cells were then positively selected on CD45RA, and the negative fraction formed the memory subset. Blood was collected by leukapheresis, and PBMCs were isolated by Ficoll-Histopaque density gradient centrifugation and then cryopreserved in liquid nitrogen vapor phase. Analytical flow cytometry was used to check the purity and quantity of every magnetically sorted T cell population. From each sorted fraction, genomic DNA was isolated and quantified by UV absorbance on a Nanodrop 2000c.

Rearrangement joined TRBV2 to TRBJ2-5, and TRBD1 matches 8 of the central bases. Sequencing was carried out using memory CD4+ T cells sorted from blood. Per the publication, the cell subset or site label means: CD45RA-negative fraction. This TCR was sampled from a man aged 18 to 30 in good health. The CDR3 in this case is CASSEVAGGTSQYF. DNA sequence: TGTGCCAGCAGTGAAGTCGCAGGGGGCACGTCCCAGTACTTC.